These 5 T cell receptor beta chains were all obtained from the same sample, sequenced in a study of T-cell reconstitution after alpha-beta-depleted transplantation in children. Unique molecular identifiers tagged the TCRbeta library. TCRdb itself ran the PCR reads through MiXCR, one entry per CDR3 protein. The sample has 75,000 to 80,000 distinct CDR3 sequences; roughly 20% are singletons. This sample comprised PBMCs, mostly from graft donor cells, obtained 360 days after TCRalphabeta/CD19-depleted stem cell transplant. Receptors were obtained from a male patient between 2 and 10 years old who had a stem cell transplant for acute lymphoblastic leukemia, so the T cells may come from the graft donor.

The chain links TRBV7-6 to TRBJ2-2; D is ambiguous. There are 11 residues in the CDR3. Germline-derived CDR1 and CDR2 are SGHVS and FNYEAQ. V was trimmed by 8 bases and J by 6 bases, leaving 7 bases between them. The CDR3 spells CASGRSGELFF. The CDR3 DNA sequence: TGTGCCAGCGGCCGGTCCGGGGAGCTGTTTTTT. The full variable domain, with the rest looked up from reference TRBV7-6 and TRBJ2-2, is GAGVSQSPRYKVTKRGQDVALRCDPISGHVSLYWYRQALGQGPEFLTYFNYEAQQDKSGLPNDRFSAERPEGSISTLTIQRTEQRDSAMYRCASGRSGELFFGEGSRLTVL.

At least ten counts were recorded for this clonotype. V usage is TRBV5-1 and J usage is TRBJ2-1; maybe TRBD2 (6 bases). CDR3 size: 16 residues. CDR1 and CDR2 (germline): SGHRS, YFSETQ. V was trimmed by 3 bases and J by 6 bases, leaving 19 bases between them. DNA of the CDR3: TGCGCCAGCAGCTCTGACGGACCGGGACTCCGCAATGAGCAGTTCTTC. Translating it yields CASSSDGPGLRNEQFF.

This clonotype came up a few times. The chain has TRBV3-1 and TRBJ2-7; 11 bases are a match to TRBD2. Per the germline V gene, CDR1 is LGHDT and CDR2 is YNNKEL (reference sequence). After removal of 4 bases from V and 5 bases from J, the junction contained 7 bases not matched to a gene. CDR3 length: 15 amino acids. In DNA, the CDR3 is TGTGCCAGCAGCCCCGGACTAGCGGGCGTCCACGAGCAGTACTTC. Its translation: CASSPGLAGVHEQYF.

The rearrangement joins TRBV28 to TRBJ2-7; no firm D call. The CDR3 sequence is 12 residues long. The V end was cut by 5 bases, the J end by 4 bases, with 9 bases between. The germline gives CDR1 MDHEN, CDR2 SYDVKM. CDR3 sequence: CASSIPPYEQYF. CDR3 sequence (DNA): TGTGCCAGCAGTATCCCCCCTTACGAGCAGTACTTC.

The CDR3 reads CASSFRTSGRASYNEQFF. CDR3 sequence (DNA): TGTGCCAGCAGCTTCAGAACTAGCGGGAGGGCCTCCTACAATGAGCAGTTCTTC. J is TRBJ2-1 and V is TRBV11-1, with 13 bases identical to TRBD2. The CDR3 has 18 amino acids. The V gene's germline CDR1 is SGHAT and CDR2 FQDESV (reference sequence). Germline trimming cut 3 bases from V and 0 bases from J; bases unmatched to any gene: 5. Full variable domain (missing parts from reference TRBV11-1 and TRBJ2-1): EAEVAQSPRYKITEKSQAVAFWCDPISGHATLYWYRQILGQGPELLVQFQDESVVDDSQLPKDRFSAERLKGVDSTLKIQPAELGDSAMYLCASSFRTSGRASYNEQFFGPGTRLTVL.